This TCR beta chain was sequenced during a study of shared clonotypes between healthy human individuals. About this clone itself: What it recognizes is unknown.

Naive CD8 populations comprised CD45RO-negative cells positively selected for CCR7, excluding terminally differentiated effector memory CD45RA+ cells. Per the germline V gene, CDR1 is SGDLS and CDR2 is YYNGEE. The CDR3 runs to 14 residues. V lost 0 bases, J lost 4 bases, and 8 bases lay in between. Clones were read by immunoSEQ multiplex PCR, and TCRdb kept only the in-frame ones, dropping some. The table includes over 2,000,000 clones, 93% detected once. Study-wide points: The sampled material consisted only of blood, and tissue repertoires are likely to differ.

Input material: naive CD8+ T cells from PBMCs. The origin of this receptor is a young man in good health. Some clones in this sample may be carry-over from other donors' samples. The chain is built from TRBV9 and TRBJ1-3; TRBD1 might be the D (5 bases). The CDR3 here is CASSVAGDGNTIYF. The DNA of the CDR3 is TGTGCCAGCAGCGTAGCGGGGGACGGAAACACCATATATTTT.